A single sample gave rise to the 27 T cell receptor beta chains below, sequenced in a study of blood T cell repertoires in COVID-19 (dated by TCRdb to the early 2020s). The library relied on the immunoSEQ multiplex PCR assay. The source is immuneACCESS, and TCRdb retained only in-frame sequences with V and J called. Part of the clones is not carried over; for the studies checked, unresolved V genes explain less than half of this, and the remainder is unexplained. For this sample the table gives approximately 210,000 clones, of which 80% were detected only once. The ten largest clones capture about 4.3% of the sample. Sequenced material: PBMCs or T cells enriched from blood (not recorded which). These receptors originate from a man younger than 45 with acute COVID-19.

J is TRBJ2-1 and V is TRBV9, with D possibly TRBD2 on 5 matching bases. Trimming stripped 3 bases from V and 10 bases from J, with 17 bases between. The length of the CDR3 is 14 residues. Per germline, CDR1 SGDLS and CDR2 YYNGEE. CDR3 loop: CASSERTETREQFF. CDR3 in DNA: TGTGCCAGCAGCGAGCGGACGGAGACCCGGGAGCAGTTCTTC.

The genes are TRBV19 and TRBJ2-5, with D perhaps matching TRBD2 (6 bases). Per germline, CDR1 LNHDA and CDR2 SQIVND (reference sequence). The CDR3 covers 12 residues. CDR3 coding DNA: TGTGCGTCTAGAGGGAGGCAAGAGACCCAGTACTTC. It encodes CASRGRQETQYF.

This chain links TRBV3-1 (or the pseudogene TRBV3-2) with TRBJ2-7, with 10 bases matching TRBD1. Germline trimming cut 4 bases from V and 6 bases from J; bases unmatched to any gene: 6. The germline gives CDR1 LGHDT, CDR2 YNNKEL (reference sequence). The CDR3 consists of 14 residues. The chain's CDR3 is CASSRGQGLREQYF. CDR3 DNA sequence: TGTGCCAGCAGCCGGGGACAGGGGTTGCGCGAGCAGTACTTC.

The V gene is TRBV28, the J gene TRBJ2-1, with TRBD2 matching over 11 bases. The CDR3 is made up of 14 amino acids. Germline V CDR1 and CDR2: MDHEN, SYDVKM. With 10 bases clipped from V and 9 bases from J, the junction kept 11 bases outside the gene matches. CDR3 in amino acids: CATASSGGSFEQFF. The CDR3 region has the DNA TGTGCCACAGCGTCTAGCGGGGGGTCGTTTGAGCAGTTCTTC. Complete variable domain (other parts from reference TRBV28 and TRBJ2-1): DVKVTQSSRYLVKRTGEKVFLECVQDMDHENMFWYRQDPGLGLRLIYFSYDVKMKEKGDIPEGYSVSREKKERFSLILESASTNQTSMYLCATASSGGSFEQFFGPGTRLTVL.

This chain uses TRBV6-5 with TRBJ1-1, with TRBD1 identical over 8 bases. V lost 4 bases to trimming and J lost 11 bases; unmatched junction nucleotides: 12. This CDR3 has 14 amino acids. Germline CDR1 reads MNHEY; CDR2 reads SVGAGI. CDR3 in amino acids: CASSSYPGQGVAFF. Here the CDR3 DNA reads TGTGCCAGCAGTTCCTATCCTGGACAGGGCGTCGCTTTCTTT.

This chain joins TRBV6-5 and TRBJ1-4; D is ambiguous. The CDR3 has 12 residues. V was pared by 6 bases and J by 7 bases, with 9 bases between. The V gene's germline CDR1 is MNHEY and CDR2 SVGAGI. This chain's CDR3 is CASSPPGEKLFF. The CDR3 DNA follows: TGTGCCAGCAGCCCCCCGGGTGAAAAACTGTTTTTT.

This sequence joins TRBV7-6 and TRBJ1-4, with D perhaps matching TRBD1 (6 bases). Looked up from germline, CDR1 is SGHVS and CDR2 is FNYEAQ. Trimming pared 5 bases from V and 6 bases from J, leaving 19 bases between. The CDR3 loop spans 16 amino acids. CDR3 in amino acids: CASSQTAGGLHEKLFF. CDR3 nucleotide sequence: TGTGCCAGCAGCCAAACAGCGGGGGGGCTCCATGAAAAACTGTTTTTT.

The gene calls are TRBV9 and TRBJ1-1; D gene uncertain. The CDR3 is 15 residues long. Trimming took off 0 bases at V and 2 bases at J, with 11 bases between the two ends. Germline V lookup: CDR1 SGDLS, CDR2 YYNGEE. Here the CDR3 reads CASSVATVVNTEAFF. The CDR3 nucleotides read TGTGCCAGCAGCGTAGCAACTGTAGTTAACACTGAAGCTTTCTTT.

This chain links TRBV5-4 with TRBJ1-2, with TRBD1 matching 8 bases. The germline V gene encodes CDR1 SGHNT and CDR2 YYREEE (reference sequence). This CDR3 has 15 residues. V lost 0 bases, J lost 8 bases, and 9 bases stayed unmatched. DNA of the CDR3: TGTGCCAGCAGCTTGGCCGACAGGGGCCTATACGGCTACACCTTC. It yields the protein CASSLADRGLYGYTF. Complete variable domain (other parts from reference TRBV5-4 and TRBJ1-2): ETGVTQSPTHLIKTRGQQVTLRCSSQSGHNTVSWYQQALGQGPQFIFQYYREEENGRGNFPPRFSGLQFPNYSSELNVNALELDDSALYLCASSLADRGLYGYTFGSGTRLTVV.

This clone was detected only a few times. The chain combines TRBV19 with TRBJ1-5, with unresolved D. This CDR3 contains 19 residues. V was shortened by 7 bases and J by 0 bases, with 25 bases between the two germline ends. Germline values: CDR1 LNHDA, CDR2 SQIVND (reference sequence). The CDR3 DNA follows: TGTGCCAGTACTCTAGGGTTTGGTTCGGGAAGGAGTAGCAATCAGCCCCAGCATTTT. It codes for CASTLGFGSGRSSNQPQHF.

CDR3 residues: CASSGFRGDEQFF. The CDR3 DNA reads as TGCGCCAGCAGTGGCTTCAGGGGCGATGAGCAGTTCTTC. The chain combines TRBV10-1 with TRBJ2-1, with D possibly TRBD1 on 6 matching bases. Germline V gene lookup returns CDR1 WNHNN and CDR2 SYGVQD (reference sequence). The CDR3 covers 13 residues. The germline V and J ends were trimmed by 4 bases and 8 bases, with 12 bases remaining between them.

The V and J genes are TRBV5-1 and TRBJ1-4; 7 nucleotides agree with TRBD1. The V gene's germline CDR1 is SGHRS and CDR2 YFSETQ. The CDR3 extends over 13 amino acids. Trimming removed 2 bases from V and 8 bases from J; junction bases left unmatched: 3. This CDR3 is CASSFRGTEKLFF. CDR3 coding DNA: TGCGCCAGCAGCTTCAGGGGGACGGAAAAACTGTTTTTT.

The rearrangement joins TRBV2 to TRBJ1-1, with TRBD1 matching 7 bases. This CDR3 comprises 14 residues. J was trimmed by 4 bases and V by 10 bases; bases with no gene match: 12. Germline V gene data show CDR1 as SNHLY and CDR2 as FYNNEI. In DNA, the CDR3 is TGTGCCACCTCTTTTGGAGGGGGCGGCACTGAAGCTTTCTTT. This encodes CATSFGGGGTEAFF.

The V call is TRBV10-2, the J call TRBJ2-5, with 7 bases that match TRBD1. Germline CDR1 and CDR2: WSHSY and SAAADI. The CDR3 is 11 amino acids. With 2 bases clipped from V and 10 bases from J, the junction kept 1 base outside the gene matches. The CDR3 loop reads CASSERGLQYF. CDR3 coding DNA: TGCGCCAGCAGTGAGAGGGGGCTCCAGTACTTC.

This chain uses TRBV9 with TRBJ1-2, with 8 nucleotides matching TRBD1. Germline CDR1 and CDR2: SGDLS and YYNGEE. The CDR3 spans 15 residues. Unmatched junction bases numbered 7, after V lost 3 bases and J lost 3 bases. Here the CDR3 reads CASSGTGGVDYGYTF. The CDR3 bases are TGTGCCAGCAGCGGAACAGGGGGAGTAGACTATGGCTACACCTTC.

V gene TRBV5-5 combines with J gene TRBJ2-7, with D possibly TRBD1 on 5 matching bases. Germline V gene sequence: CDR1 SGHKS, CDR2 YYEKEE (reference sequence). V lost 1 base to trimming and J lost 0 bases, with 14 bases between them. The CDR3 runs 16 residues. The CDR3 region has the DNA TGTGCCAGCAGCTTGTCCCTGGGGCGGTCCTCCTACGAGCAGTACTTC. Translation: CASSLSLGRSSYEQYF.

The CDR3 reads CASSVEGLAGGTSTDTQYF. For the CDR3, the DNA is TGTGCCAGCAGCGTAGAGGGGCTAGCGGGGGGAACTAGCACAGATACGCAGTATTTT. The genes are TRBV9 and TRBJ2-3; the match to TRBD2 covers 11 bases. The CDR3 is 19 residues long. V lost 0 bases, J lost 0 bases, and 9 bases stayed unmatched. Germline CDR1 reads SGDLS; CDR2 reads YYNGEE.

The chain is built from TRBV28 and TRBJ1-3; 8 nucleotides line up with TRBD1. V gave up 6 bases and J gave up 2 bases; unmatched junction bases: 3. Germline lookup yields CDR1 MDHEN and CDR2 SYDVKM. The CDR3 sequence is 14 residues long. CDR3 protein: CASRLGQAGNTIYF. DNA for the CDR3: TGTGCCAGCAGATTGGGACAGGCTGGAAACACCATATATTTT.

The J gene is TRBJ1-2, the V gene TRBV9; TRBD1 is a possible D gene (5 bases). The germline V gene has CDR1 SGDLS and CDR2 YYNGEE. The V end lost 6 bases, the J end lost 6 bases, and 9 bases lay between the germline ends. The CDR3 is 11 residues long. CDR3 sequence reads: CASNSGDGYTF. The CDR3 DNA follows: TGTGCCAGCAATTCGGGGGATGGCTACACCTTC.

The chain employs TRBV6-6 and TRBJ2-5, with TRBD2 matching over 9 bases. This CDR3 has 15 residues. Germline CDR1 MNHNY, CDR2 SVGAGI (reference sequence). Germline trimming cut 5 bases from V and 4 bases from J; bases unmatched to any gene: 8. The CDR3 loop reads CASSDRGGAGETQYF. In nucleotides, the CDR3 is TGTGCCAGCAGTGATCGCGGGGGGGCCGGAGAGACCCAGTACTTC.

In nucleotides, the CDR3 is TGTGCCAGCAGCCCAGGGTTCTCTGGAAACACCATATATTTT. This sequence encodes CASSPGFSGNTIYF. The gene calls are TRBV3-1 (or the pseudogene TRBV3-2) and TRBJ1-3; D possibly corresponds to TRBD1 (5 bases). Germline V gene data show CDR1 as LGHDT and CDR2 as YNNKEL (reference sequence). V was pared by 4 bases and J by 0 bases, with 7 bases between. The length of the CDR3 is 14 residues.

The chain links TRBV6-5 to TRBJ2-7; 8 nucleotides agree with TRBD1. CDR3 length: 15 residues. In germline, CDR1 is MNHEY, CDR2 SVGAGI. Trimming took 4 bases from V and 1 from J; bases not matched to a gene: 6. CDR3 sequence reads: CASSSTGGLSYEQYF. The CDR3, as DNA: TGTGCCAGCAGTTCTACAGGGGGTCTTTCCTACGAGCAGTACTTC.

The V and J genes are TRBV13 and TRBJ2-7; possible D gene TRBD2, 7 bases. In germline, CDR1 is PRHDT, CDR2 FYEKMQ (reference sequence). V lost 6 bases and J lost 4, with 13 bases in between. The CDR3 loop spans 13 amino acids. CDR3 nucleotide sequence: TGTGCCAGCAGAGGTAGGGGGGGTTACGAGCAGTACTTC. Protein product: CASRGRGGYEQYF.

The rearrangement links TRBV5-5 to TRBJ1-1; D remains ambiguous. The V gene lost 0 bases and the J gene lost 5 bases, with 11 bases spanning the gap. The CDR3 sequence is 14 residues long. CDR1 and CDR2 from the germline V gene are SGHKS and YYEKEE (reference sequence). CDR3 coding DNA: TGTGCCAGCAGCTTGGCGGAGACCGGGACTGAAGCTTTCTTT. It specifies CASSLAETGTEAFF. The full variable domain, rest sourced from reference TRBV5-5 and TRBJ1-1, is DAGVTQSPTHLIKTRGQQVTLRCSPISGHKSVSWYQQVLGQGPQFIFQYYEKEERGRGNFPDRFSARQFPNYSSELNVNALLLGDSALYLCASSLAETGTEAFFGQGTRLTVV.

J is TRBJ2-5 and V is TRBV7-2, with 7 bases lining up with TRBD2. V dropped 1 base and J dropped 3; count of bases not matched to a gene: 11. The CDR3 runs to 17 residues. Germline-derived CDR1 and CDR2 are SGHTA and FQGNSA. CDR3 residues: CASSLVGTGGLKETQYF. Written as DNA, the CDR3 is TGTGCCAGCAGCTTAGTGGGGACGGGGGGTCTTAAAGAGACCCAGTACTTC. The variable domain in full, with the rest retrieved from reference TRBV7-2 and TRBJ2-5, is GAGVSQSPSNKVTEKGKDVELRCDPISGHTALYWYRQSLGQGLEFLIYFQGNSAPDKSGLPSDRFSAERTGGSVSTLTIQRTQQEDSAVYLCASSLVGTGGLKETQYFGPGTRLLVL.

This clone was detected a few times. The rearrangement links TRBV6-5 to TRBJ1-1, with TRBD1 identical over 7 bases. The germline gives CDR1 MNHEY, CDR2 SVGAGI. The CDR3 has 14 residues. Trimming removed 4 bases from V and 5 bases from J; junction bases left unmatched: 7. CDR3 in amino acids: CASSSIRQGTEAFF. Here the CDR3 DNA reads TGTGCCAGCAGTTCTATACGACAGGGAACTGAAGCTTTCTTT.

The chain links TRBV5-1 to TRBJ1-5; tentatively, D is TRBD1 (6 bases). V was shortened by 3 bases and J by 0 bases, with 10 bases between the two germline ends. The CDR3 totals 15 residues. Germline V CDR1 and CDR2: SGHRS, YFSETQ. The CDR3 spells CASSSTGFSNQPQHF. CDR3 nucleotides: TGCGCCAGCAGCTCGACAGGTTTTAGCAATCAGCCCCAGCATTTT.